This T cell receptor beta chain was obtained from a study of CD8 T cells in ankylosing spondylitis. The table lists this clonotype with a few counts. What it binds is unknown. Preparation of TCR beta libraries was done by quantitative 5'-RACE with molecular barcodes. TCRdb reprocessed the 5' RACE reads with MiXCR, giving one entry per CDR3 protein. The sample has approximately 25,000 distinct CDR3 sequences, 6.5% to 9% seen once. Study findings and constraints: In the blood and synovial fluid of reactive arthritis, some motif variants had been previously reported. Characteristic of ankylosing spondylitis blood, it appeared, was a TCR beta motif comprising about eight highly homologous variants.

The specimen sequenced was blood. The clonotype originates from a male donor with ankylosing spondylitis or in good health (not recorded which).

In DNA form, the CDR3 reads TGTGCTAGTGGTTTGGTAAAAGGCAGCGATAGCAATCAGCCCCAGCATTTT. It translates to CASGLVKGSDSNQPQHF. V usage is TRBV12-5 and J usage is TRBJ1-5; unclear D gene. The germline V and J ends were trimmed by 0 bases and 0 bases, with 12 bases remaining between them. This CDR3 is 17 amino acids long. Germline V gives CDR1 LGHNT, CDR2 FRNRAP. Drawing the rest from reference TRBV12-5 and TRBJ1-5, the complete variable domain is DARVTQTPRHKVTEMGQEVTMRCQPILGHNTVFWYRQTMMQGLELLAYFRNRAPLDDSGMPKDRFSAEMPDATLATLKIQPSEPRDSAVYFCASGLVKGSDSNQPQHFGDGTRLSIL.